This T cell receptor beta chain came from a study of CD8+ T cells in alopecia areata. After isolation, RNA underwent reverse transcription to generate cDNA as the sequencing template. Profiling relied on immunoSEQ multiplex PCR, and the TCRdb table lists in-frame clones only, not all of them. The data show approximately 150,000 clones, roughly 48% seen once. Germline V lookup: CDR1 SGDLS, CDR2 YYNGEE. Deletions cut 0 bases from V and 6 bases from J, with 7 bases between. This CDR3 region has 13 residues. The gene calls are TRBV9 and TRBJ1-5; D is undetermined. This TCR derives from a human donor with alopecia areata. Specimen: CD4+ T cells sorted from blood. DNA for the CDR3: TGTGCCAGCAGCGTAGAAGGGTTTCAGCCCCAGCATTTT. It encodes CASSVEGFQPQHF. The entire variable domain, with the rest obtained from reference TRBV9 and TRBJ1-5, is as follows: DSGVTQTPKHLITATGQRVTLRCSPRSGDLSVYWYQQSLDQGLQFLIQYYNGEERAKGNILERFSAQQFPDLHSELNLSSLELGDSALYFCASSVEGFQPQHFGDGTRLSIL.